The clone carrying this T cell receptor beta chain was picked up a small number of times. Its antigen is unidentified. TCRdb re-analysed the 5' RACE reads in MiXCR, keeping a single row per CDR3 protein. In the table there are some 150,000 distinct CDR3 sequences, about 6.1% of which are singletons. Trimming at V came to 4 bases and at J to 4 bases, leaving 13 bases not matched to a gene. Germline CDR1 is MGHDK and CDR2 is SYGVNS. This CDR3 has 17 amino acids. This sample was included in a study of T-cell memory formation after mild COVID-19. The study, taken as a whole, reports: Still unconfirmed is whether the second-wave clones peaking on day 37 recognized SARS-CoV-2. Clones contracting over day 15 to 85 were CD4/CD8 balanced, with later expanders leaning CD4+. Chiefly within CM and EM were the contracting CD4+ clones; CD8+ ones were within EMRA.

The V and J genes are TRBV25-1 and TRBJ1-3, with 7 positions matching TRBD1. The specimen was PBMCs or a T cell subset sorted from them (not recorded which). The TCR comes from an adult woman who had mild COVID-19 (a few samples of this study predate the infection). Cell type and time point are not known. The CDR3 bases are TGTGCCAGCAGTGGCCACCCGGGACAGATGGGGGGAAACACCATATATTTT. This translates into CASSGHPGQMGGNTIYF.